The 13 T cell receptor beta chains in this list originate from one sample, sequenced in a study of spatial heterogeneity in lung cancer (dated by TCRdb to 2018 to 2020). The sample's time point label, decoded: blood at routine non-recurrence follow-up after resection. Receptor amplification or capture employed 5' RACE. TCRdb lists the instrument as NextSeq 500. TCRdb reprocessing: public reads trimmed at Q25 with fastp, clones called with MiXCR, in-frame beta chains kept. For every CDR3 protein sequence, its rows merge into one entry that carries the most common genes and DNA. The sample has about 41,000 distinct CDR3 sequences on record, roughly a tenth of them singletons. The top ten constitute roughly a sixth of the sample. Material: PBMCs, obtained at follow-up. All receptors come from a female donor with early-stage non-small cell lung cancer.

The table lists this clonotype with many counts. V and J are TRBV7-8 and TRBJ2-5; D unclear. Trimming shortened V by 5 bases and J by 3 bases, and 10 bases separated the two germline ends. This CDR3 is built from 13 residues. Germline assignment: CDR1 SGHVS and CDR2 FQNEAQ. CDR3 residues: CASSKRIKETQYF. For the CDR3, the DNA is TGTGCCAGCAGCAAGAGGATCAAAGAGACCCAGTACTTC.

In its sample, this clonotype was seen many times. The chain recombines TRBV4-3 with TRBJ1-4; unclear D gene. This CDR3 region has 12 residues. V lost 7 bases, J lost 8 bases, and 11 bases lay in between. The germline V gene encodes CDR1 LGHNA and CDR2 YSLEER. The CDR3 nucleotides are TGCGCCAGCACAGGCCCGGGGGAAAAACTGTTTTTT. It codes for CASTGPGEKLFF.

This clonotype occurred many times. The chain uses TRBV28 and TRBJ2-6, with 8 bases that match TRBD1. J gave up 4 bases and V 5 bases, and 4 bases lay outside the gene matches. The germline V gene has CDR1 MDHEN and CDR2 SYDVKM. CDR3 length: 15 residues. CDR3 DNA: TGTGCCAGCAGTCAGGACAGGGCCGGGGCCAACGTCCTGACTTTC. The encoded protein is CASSQDRAGANVLTF.

The chain recombines TRBV20-1 with TRBJ2-3; D might be TRBD2 (6 bases). The CDR3 sequence is 16 residues long. V shed 1 base and J shed 2 bases, with 16 bases lying between them. The germline V gene has CDR1 DFQATT and CDR2 SNEGSKA (reference sequence). The chain's CDR3 is CSARGGPGGTTDTQYF. The CDR3, as DNA: TGCAGTGCTAGAGGTGGGCCTGGGGGGACCACAGATACGCAGTATTTT.

This clonotype came up many times. The genes are TRBV21-1 and TRBJ2-7. TRBV21-1 is a pseudogene segment. The CDR3 has 11 residues. CDR3 amino acids: CASSTGYEQYF. The CDR3 bases are TGTGCCAGCAGCACCGGCTACGAGCAGTACTTC.

The chain has TRBV5-1 and TRBJ2-7, with D possibly being TRBD2 (6 bases). Trimming removed 0 bases from V and 9 bases from J, with 10 bases in between. In germline, CDR1 is SGHRS, CDR2 YFSETQ. The CDR3 length is 12 residues. The CDR3: CASSLGRDGQYF. DNA for the CDR3: TGCGCCAGCAGCTTGGGGAGGGACGGGCAGTACTTC. Based on the CDR3 plus reference TRBV5-1 and TRBJ2-7, the full variable domain is KAGVTQTPRYLIKTRGQQVTLSCSPISGHRSVSWYQQTPGQGLQFLFEYFSETQRNKGNFPGRFSGRQFSNSRSEMNVSTLELGDSALYLCASSLGRDGQYFGPGTRLTVT.

This clonotype was recorded a few times. The gene calls are TRBV6-4 and TRBJ2-4; D remains unclear. Germline V gene sequence: CDR1 MRHNA, CDR2 SNTAGT. This CDR3 region has 15 residues. V was clipped by 3 bases and J by 0 bases, with 9 bases between them. The CDR3 DNA is TGTGCCAGCAGTGAAGGGTTTGGAGCCAAAAACATTCAGTACTTC. Its protein product is CASSEGFGAKNIQYF.

This clonotype was observed many times. The CDR3 reads CASSVQGRDTEAFF. The CDR3 DNA follows: TGTGCCAGCAGTGTGCAGGGTAGGGACACTGAAGCTTTCTTT. This rearrangement joins TRBV25-1 to TRBJ1-1; D might be TRBD1 (5 bases). V lost 4 bases, J lost 3 bases, and 12 bases lay in between. Germline V lookup: CDR1 MGHDK, CDR2 SYGVNS. The length of the CDR3 is 14 residues.

This clonotype was observed many times. The chain joins TRBV30 to TRBJ1-1; a weak D match, TRBD1 (5 bases). CDR3 length: 13 amino acids. The germline V gene has CDR1 GTSNPN and CDR2 SVGIG (reference sequence). V was clipped by 4 bases and J by 4 bases, with 13 bases between them. The CDR3 nucleotides read TGTGCCTGGACAGGGATAACCGGCACTGAAGCTTTCTTT. It translates to CAWTGITGTEAFF.

Ten or more counts support this clonotype. The chain employs TRBV6-1 and TRBJ1-1, with D unresolved. Trimming removed 5 bases from V and 1 base from J, with 11 bases in between. The germline V gene has CDR1 MNHNS and CDR2 SASEGT. The CDR3 is 14 amino acids. Here the CDR3 reads CASSYGGSNTEAFF. CDR3 nucleotides: TGTGCCAGCAGTTATGGTGGGTCGAACACTGAAGCTTTCTTT.

This clonotype showed up many times. This rearrangement joins TRBV5-1 to TRBJ2-7; 7 bases map to TRBD1. After removal of 4 bases from V and 7 bases from J, the junction contained 11 bases not matched to a gene. Germline loops: CDR1 SGHRS, CDR2 YFSETQ. The CDR3 contains 14 residues. Written as DNA, the CDR3 is TGCGCCAGCAGCCTCCCGGGACAGCTAATAGAGCAGTACTTC. This codes for CASSLPGQLIEQYF.

This clonotype was seen at least ten times. The rearrangement links TRBV5-4 to TRBJ2-5, with 10 nucleotides matching TRBD2. V was clipped by 6 bases and J by 2 bases; unmatched bases: 13. Germline loops: CDR1 SGHNT, CDR2 YYREEE (reference sequence). The CDR3 has 17 residues. The CDR3 reads CASTLAAGGTAQETQYF. CDR3 sequence (DNA): TGTGCCAGCACCCTGGCAGCGGGAGGGACGGCTCAAGAGACCCAGTACTTC. Filled out from reference TRBV5-4 and TRBJ2-5, the complete variable domain reads ETGVTQSPTHLIKTRGQQVTLRCSSQSGHNTVSWYQQALGQGPQFIFQYYREEENGRGNFPPRFSGLQFPNYSSELNVNALELDDSALYLCASTLAAGGTAQETQYFGPGTRLLVL.

There are many counts of this clonotype. The chain joins TRBV29-1 to TRBJ1-2, with D unresolved. CDR1 and CDR2 from the germline V gene are SQVTM and ANQGSEA. The CDR3 is 15 amino acids. Trimming stripped 4 bases from V and 4 bases from J, with 19 bases between. The CDR3 DNA reads as TGCAGCGTTGGGTGGCCCAGGAGGCGTTCCTATGGCTACACCTTC. It codes for CSVGWPRRRSYGYTF.